A selection of T cell receptor beta chains follows, all from one sample in a study of identical twins. TCRdb used MiXCR to reprocess the 5' RACE reads, holding one entry per CDR3 protein. The table includes 1.5 million to 2 million distinct CDR3 sequences, 32% detected once. Sequencing input: cord blood. These receptors came from a newborn girl in good health. Each CDR3 is given with its conserved first and last residue. The order of the fields is J gene, clone size, V gene, D gene, CDR3 protein, CDR3 DNA. A D gene is named only where the DNA matches it firmly. Some rows have no size entry. The others give once, few or many, or a class for an expanded clone.

j_call: TRBJ1-2
clone_size: many
v_call: TRBV6-2/TRBV6-3
d_call: NA
cdr3_aa: CASSYRSANYGYTF
cdr3_nt: TGTGCCAGCAGTTACAGGTCAGCTAACTATGGCTACACCTTC

j_call: TRBJ2-1
clone_size: few
v_call: TRBV19
d_call: TRBD2
cdr3_aa: CASSILHLAGGYNEQFF
cdr3_nt: TGTGCCAGTAGTATTCTGCACCTAGCGGGAGGATACAATGAGCAGTTCTTC

j_call: TRBJ2-2
clone_size: few
v_call: TRBV12-3/TRBV12-4
d_call: TRBD1
cdr3_aa: CASSLGTEDTGELFF
cdr3_nt: TGTGCCAGCAGTTTGGGGACAGAGGACACCGGGGAGCTGTTTTTT

j_call: TRBJ2-2
clone_size: few
v_call: TRBV29-1
d_call: NA
cdr3_aa: CSAQTEVTNTGELFF
cdr3_nt: TGCAGCGCTCAAACCGAAGTAACGAACACCGGGGAGCTGTTTTTT

j_call: TRBJ2-1
clone_size: NA
v_call: TRBV4-1
d_call: NA
cdr3_aa: CASSQQNYNEQFF
cdr3_nt: TGCGCCAGCAGCCAACAAAACTACAATGAGCAGTTCTTC

j_call: TRBJ2-3
clone_size: NA
v_call: TRBV3-1
d_call: NA
cdr3_aa: CASSQMGTDTQYF
cdr3_nt: TGTGCCAGCAGCCAAATGGGGACAGATACGCAGTATTTT

j_call: TRBJ2-7
clone_size: NA
v_call: TRBV20-1
d_call: TRBD2
cdr3_aa: CSVAPPGLAKVEQYF
cdr3_nt: TGCAGTGTAGCTCCTCCGGGACTAGCGAAAGTCGAGCAGTACTTC

j_call: TRBJ1-2
clone_size: NA
v_call: TRBV10-3
d_call: NA
cdr3_aa: CAISEWVRADYGYTF
cdr3_nt: TGTGCCATCAGTGAGTGGGTCAGGGCGGACTATGGCTACACCTTC

j_call: TRBJ1-3
clone_size: few
v_call: TRBV6-1
d_call: NA
cdr3_aa: CASSALSSGNTIYF
cdr3_nt: TGTGCCAGCAGTGCCCTGAGCTCTGGAAACACCATATATTTT

j_call: TRBJ1-2
clone_size: NA
v_call: TRBV7-9
d_call: NA
cdr3_aa: CASSPPPRPTNYGYTF
cdr3_nt: TGTGCCAGCAGCCCTCCCCCGCGACCTACTAACTATGGCTACACCTTC

j_call: TRBJ1-5
clone_size: NA
v_call: TRBV19
d_call: NA
cdr3_aa: CASSIAPSNQPQHF
cdr3_nt: TGTGCCAGTAGTATAGCTCCCAGCAATCAGCCCCAGCATTTT

j_call: TRBJ2-3
clone_size: NA
v_call: TRBV7-2
d_call: TRBD1
cdr3_aa: CASSFRDRSLRGTDTQYF
cdr3_nt: TGTGCCAGCAGCTTCAGGGACAGGTCCCTTCGGGGCACAGATACGCAGTATTTT

j_call: TRBJ1-1
clone_size: few
v_call: TRBV10-2
d_call: TRBD1
cdr3_aa: CASSDRADRGPWTEAFF
cdr3_nt: TGCGCCAGCAGTGACCGGGCCGACAGGGGGCCGTGGACTGAAGCTTTCTTT

j_call: TRBJ1-2
clone_size: NA
v_call: TRBV5-1
d_call: NA
cdr3_aa: CASRDHLADYGYTF
cdr3_nt: TGCGCCAGCAGGGACCACCTGGCGGACTATGGCTACACCTTC

j_call: TRBJ1-1
clone_size: NA
v_call: TRBV5-1
d_call: NA
cdr3_aa: CASSLQGGENTEAFF
cdr3_nt: TGCGCCAGCAGCCTACAGGGTGGGGAGAACACTGAAGCTTTCTTT

j_call: TRBJ2-7
clone_size: NA
v_call: TRBV15
d_call: TRBD2
cdr3_aa: CATSEASGSYEQYF
cdr3_nt: TGTGCCACCAGCGAAGCTAGCGGCTCCTACGAGCAGTACTTC

j_call: TRBJ2-1
clone_size: NA
v_call: TRBV29-1
d_call: TRBD2
cdr3_aa: CSGTEGGEQFF
cdr3_nt: TGCAGCGGGACGGAGGGAGGGGAGCAGTTCTTC

j_call: TRBJ2-3
clone_size: NA
v_call: TRBV27
d_call: NA
cdr3_aa: CASSLPGLTDTQYF
cdr3_nt: TGTGCCAGCAGTTTGCCGGGACTCACAGATACGCAGTATTTT

j_call: TRBJ2-7
clone_size: many
v_call: TRBV27
d_call: TRBD2
cdr3_aa: CASSTRLAGDYEQYF
cdr3_nt: TGTGCCAGCAGTACAAGATTAGCGGGAGACTACGAGCAGTACTTC

j_call: TRBJ1-2
clone_size: NA
v_call: TRBV3-1
d_call: NA
cdr3_aa: CASSPSYYGYTF
cdr3_nt: TGTGCCAGCAGCCCGAGCTACTATGGCTACACCTTC

j_call: TRBJ2-1
clone_size: NA
v_call: TRBV27
d_call: NA
cdr3_aa: CASSSRVSPYNEQFF
cdr3_nt: TGTGCCAGCAGTTCGCGGGTCAGCCCCTACAATGAGCAGTTCTTC

j_call: TRBJ1-5
clone_size: NA
v_call: TRBV7-8
d_call: NA
cdr3_aa: CASSVVRGTQPQHF
cdr3_nt: TGTGCCAGCAGCGTAGTCCGGGGGACTCAGCCCCAGCATTTT

j_call: TRBJ1-2
clone_size: many
v_call: TRBV12-3/TRBV12-4
d_call: NA
cdr3_aa: CASSLARHYGYTF
cdr3_nt: TGTGCCAGCAGTTTAGCCCGTCACTATGGCTACACCTTC

j_call: TRBJ2-3
clone_size: NA
v_call: TRBV12-3/TRBV12-4
d_call: NA
cdr3_aa: CASFGPIWADTQYF
cdr3_nt: TGTGCCAGTTTCGGACCAATATGGGCAGATACGCAGTATTTT

j_call: TRBJ2-7
clone_size: NA
v_call: TRBV20-1
d_call: NA
cdr3_aa: CSARPLQGSIGYEQYF
cdr3_nt: TGCAGTGCTAGGCCCCTACAGGGTAGCATCGGGTACGAGCAGTACTTC

j_call: TRBJ2-1
clone_size: NA
v_call: TRBV27
d_call: TRBD1
cdr3_aa: CASSLQGDGEQFF
cdr3_nt: TGTGCCAGCAGTTTGCAGGGGGATGGTGAGCAGTTCTTC

j_call: TRBJ2-5
clone_size: NA
v_call: TRBV24-1
d_call: NA
cdr3_aa: CATRTAGTYYEGQYF
cdr3_nt: TGTGCCACCAGAACTGCCGGGACGTACTACGAAGGGCAGTACTTC

j_call: TRBJ2-1
clone_size: few
v_call: TRBV5-6
d_call: NA
cdr3_aa: CASSLSRWGENNEQFF
cdr3_nt: TGTGCCAGCAGCTTGTCCCGATGGGGGGAAAACAATGAGCAGTTCTTC

j_call: TRBJ1-4
clone_size: NA
v_call: TRBV14
d_call: NA
cdr3_aa: CASSLSGERLFF
cdr3_nt: TGTGCCAGCAGCCTATCGGGTGAAAGACTGTTTTTT

j_call: TRBJ2-1
clone_size: NA
v_call: TRBV7-2
d_call: TRBD2
cdr3_aa: CASSLTSGVTNEQFF
cdr3_nt: TGTGCCAGCAGCCTAACTAGCGGGGTAACCAATGAGCAGTTCTTC

j_call: TRBJ2-3
clone_size: many
v_call: TRBV4-2
d_call: NA
cdr3_aa: CASSQDRGIDTQYF
cdr3_nt: TGTGCCAGCAGCCAAGATCGAGGGATCGATACGCAGTATTTT

j_call: TRBJ2-3
clone_size: NA
v_call: TRBV4-1
d_call: NA
cdr3_aa: CASSQLRLGTDTQYF
cdr3_nt: TGCGCCAGCAGCCAACTCCGCTTAGGGACAGATACGCAGTATTTT

j_call: TRBJ1-5
clone_size: NA
v_call: TRBV20-1
d_call: NA
cdr3_aa: CSAPGAHSNQPQHF
cdr3_nt: TGCAGTGCTCCCGGGGCCCATAGCAATCAGCCCCAGCATTTT

j_call: TRBJ2-4
clone_size: few
v_call: TRBV15
d_call: TRBD1
cdr3_aa: CATSPATSGGLAKNIQYF
cdr3_nt: TGTGCCACCAGCCCGGCGACCTCAGGGGGCCTAGCCAAAAACATTCAGTACTTC

j_call: TRBJ2-7
clone_size: few
v_call: TRBV14
d_call: NA
cdr3_aa: CASSQEGYYYEQYF
cdr3_nt: TGTGCCAGCAGCCAAGAGGGGTACTACTACGAGCAGTACTTC

j_call: TRBJ2-3
clone_size: NA
v_call: TRBV6-1
d_call: NA
cdr3_aa: CASRSSAVDTQYF
cdr3_nt: TGTGCCAGCAGAAGCAGCGCAGTAGATACGCAGTATTTT

j_call: TRBJ2-1
clone_size: many
v_call: TRBV15
d_call: NA
cdr3_aa: CATSRAGFSYNEQFF
cdr3_nt: TGTGCCACCAGCAGAGCGGGGTTTTCCTACAATGAGCAGTTCTTC

j_call: TRBJ2-5
clone_size: NA
v_call: TRBV5-5
d_call: NA
cdr3_aa: CASSFGAFEETQYF
cdr3_nt: TGTGCCAGCAGCTTCGGGGCTTTCGAAGAGACCCAGTACTTC

j_call: TRBJ1-1
clone_size: NA
v_call: TRBV11-3
d_call: TRBD1
cdr3_aa: CASSLATGVVNTEAFF
cdr3_nt: TGTGCCAGCAGCTTAGCGACAGGGGTGGTGAACACTGAAGCTTTCTTT

j_call: TRBJ2-1
clone_size: NA
v_call: TRBV10-3
d_call: NA
cdr3_aa: CAISESQGDSRNEQFF
cdr3_nt: TGTGCCATCAGTGAGTCGCAGGGCGATTCGCGCAATGAGCAGTTCTTC

j_call: TRBJ2-3
clone_size: few
v_call: TRBV27
d_call: TRBD2
cdr3_aa: CASRQGGLWDTQYF
cdr3_nt: TGTGCCAGCAGGCAGGGAGGGCTTTGGGATACGCAGTATTTT

j_call: TRBJ2-1
clone_size: NA
v_call: TRBV11-3
d_call: NA
cdr3_aa: CASSLDPGQHNEQFF
cdr3_nt: TGTGCCAGCAGCTTAGACCCCGGGCAGCACAATGAGCAGTTCTTC

j_call: TRBJ2-1
clone_size: NA
v_call: TRBV20-1
d_call: TRBD2
cdr3_aa: CSARDPHREASSYNEQFF
cdr3_nt: TGCAGTGCTAGAGATCCCCACCGGGAGGCGAGCTCCTACAATGAGCAGTTCTTC

j_call: TRBJ2-2
clone_size: NA
v_call: TRBV28
d_call: NA
cdr3_aa: CASSSPGSTGELFF
cdr3_nt: TGTGCCAGCAGTTCGCCGGGATCTACCGGGGAGCTGTTTTTT

j_call: TRBJ2-5
clone_size: NA
v_call: TRBV6-5
d_call: TRBD2
cdr3_aa: CASSYGLAEYNEQYF
cdr3_nt: TGTGCCAGCAGTTACGGACTAGCGGAGTACAATGAGCAGTACTTC

j_call: TRBJ2-7
clone_size: few
v_call: TRBV12-3/TRBV12-4
d_call: TRBD2
cdr3_aa: CASSFRGGLGSYEQYF
cdr3_nt: TGTGCCAGCAGTTTTCGGGGGGGGCTGGGCTCCTACGAGCAGTACTTC

j_call: TRBJ2-5
clone_size: few
v_call: TRBV3-1
d_call: TRBD2
cdr3_aa: CASSPSGGTKETQYF
cdr3_nt: TGTGCCAGCAGCCCTAGCGGGGGTACCAAAGAGACCCAGTACTTC